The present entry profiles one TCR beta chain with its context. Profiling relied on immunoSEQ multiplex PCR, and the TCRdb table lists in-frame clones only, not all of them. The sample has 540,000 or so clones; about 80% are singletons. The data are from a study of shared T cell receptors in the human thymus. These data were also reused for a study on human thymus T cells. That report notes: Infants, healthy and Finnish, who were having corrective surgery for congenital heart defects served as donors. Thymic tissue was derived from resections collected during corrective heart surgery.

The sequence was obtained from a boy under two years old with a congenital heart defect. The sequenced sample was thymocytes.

The CDR3 DNA sequence: TGTGCCAGTAGTCCCGACCGAAGGGGTGGCTACACCTTC. Protein product: CASSPDRRGGYTF. The chain recombines TRBV19 with TRBJ1-2, with D possibly being TRBD1 (5 bases). Looked up from germline, CDR1 is LNHDA and CDR2 is SQIVND (reference sequence). The length of the CDR3 is 13 residues. Trimming took off 5 bases at V and 7 bases at J, with 14 bases between the two ends.